The 3 T cell receptor beta chains below all came from one sample that was sequenced in a study of T cells after yellow fever vaccination. MiXCR, run by TCRdb on the 5' RACE reads, gives a single entry per CDR3 protein. In the table there are approximately 250,000 distinct CDR3 sequences, around 4.9% of which are singletons. Sequencing used CD4+ T cells sorted from PBMCs, obtained on the day of the yellow fever booster vaccination. These receptor sequences come from a man aged 18-30 years who received the YFV17D yellow fever vaccine.

There are a few counts of this clonotype. The genes are TRBV10-3 and TRBJ2-2, with D maybe TRBD1 (6 bases). V was pared by 10 bases and J by 1 base, with 19 bases between. This CDR3 contains 16 residues. Germline V gene data show CDR1 as ENHRY and CDR2 as SYGVKD. The CDR3: CAKPFPGQLNTGELFF. CDR3 nucleotide sequence: TGTGCCAAGCCTTTCCCGGGACAATTGAACACCGGGGAGCTGTTTTTT.

The chain employs TRBV5-1 and TRBJ2-3; 10 positions match TRBD2. The CDR3 contains 14 residues. Losses at the gene ends were 6 bases for V and 4 bases for J; bases not matched to a gene: 5. Looked up from germline, CDR1 is SGHRS and CDR2 is YFSETQ. The CDR3, as DNA: TGCGCCAGCAAGCGGGGGGGCCCCCCAGATACGCAGTATTTT. Translated: CASKRGGPPDTQYF.

This clonotype was seen only a few times. The J gene is TRBJ1-5, the V gene TRBV3-1; possible D gene TRBD1, 5 bases. The germline V gene encodes CDR1 LGHDT and CDR2 YNNKEL (reference sequence). The CDR3 runs to 15 residues. V gave up 0 bases and J gave up 3 bases, with 9 bases separating them. In DNA, the CDR3 is TGTGCCAGCAGCCAAGACCCAGGGTTCAATCAGCCCCAGCATTTT. Its protein is CASSQDPGFNQPQHF.